A selection of T cell receptor beta chains follows, all from one sample in a study of cytomegalovirus exposure and HLA in healthy donors. Sequencing used immunoSEQ multiplex PCR; TCRdb keeps in-frame clones, though not all of them. The data contain just over 150,000 clones, more than 75% of them singletons. Specimen: PBMCs. Source of these receptors: a woman aged 18-29 years in good health and CMV-seronegative. CDR3s include the opening cysteine and the closing phenylalanine or tryptophan. D genes are given only for firm matches. Size tells how often a clone was seen (once, few, many) or the class of an expanded clone, and some rows leave it out.

TRBJ2-3 | . | . | 14 | TRBV6-6 | TGTGCCAGCAATCTTGGACTGGCCGGGGATACGCAGTATTTT | CASNLGLAGDTQYF
TRBJ2-3 | . | . | 14 | TRBV11-2 | TGTGCCAGCAGCTTAAGCGGCCGCACAGATACGCAGTATTTT | CASSLSGRTDTQYF
TRBJ1-5 | . | . | 15 | TRBV19 | TGTGCCAGTAGTATTTGGGGGGACGGCAATCAGCCCCAGCATTTT | CASSIWGDGNQPQHF
TRBJ1-3 | . | . | 14 | TRBV28 | TGTGCCAGCAGGGGTGTGGAGGGAGGAAACACCATATATTTT | CASRGVEGGNTIYF
TRBJ2-1 | TRBD2 | . | 15 | TRBV5-1 | TGCGCCAGCAGCTCGAGCGGGGACTCCTACAATGAGCAGTTCTTC | CASSSSGDSYNEQFF
TRBJ1-1 | . | few | 13 | TRBV7-9 | TGTGCCAGCAGCTTAGAGTCGGTCGGTGAAGCTTTCTTT | CASSLESVGEAFF
TRBJ2-2 | TRBD2 | . | 16 | TRBV10-3 | TGTGCCATCAGGGGGACTAGCGGTTCGAACACCGGGGAGCTGTTTTTT | CAIRGTSGSNTGELFF
TRBJ2-7 | . | . | 14 | TRBV5-1 | TGCGCCAGCAGCTTAGATGGCGGAACCTACGAGCAGTACTTC | CASSLDGGTYEQYF
TRBJ2-1 | TRBD1 | . | 15 | TRBV5-5 | TGTGCCAGCAGCTCTCTGGACAGGGCCTACAATGAGCAGTTCTTC | CASSSLDRAYNEQFF
TRBJ2-5 | . | . | 12 | TRBV11-3 | TGTGCCAGCAGCGCACAGGGAGAGACCCAGTACTTC | CASSAQGETQYF
TRBJ2-7 | . | . | 13 | TRBV30 | TGTGCCTGGAGTGTACTGAGGGCCTACGAGCAGTACTTC | CAWSVLRAYEQYF
TRBJ2-5 | . | . | 15 | TRBV9 | TGTGCCAGCAGCGTAGGGGGCACGTACCAAGAGACCCAGTACTTC | CASSVGGTYQETQYF
TRBJ1-1 | . | . | 15 | TRBV7-3 | TGTGCCAGCAGCCCCCCGACAGCGTATAACACTGAAGCTTTCTTT | CASSPPTAYNTEAFF
TRBJ2-3 | . | once | 14 | TRBV5-1 | TGCGCCAGCAGCTGGACTTCTAGCACAGATACGCAGTATTTT | CASSWTSSTDTQYF
TRBJ2-5 | TRBD2 | once | 11 | TRBV20-1 | TGCAGTGCTCCCCCGGGGGGAGACCAGTACTTC | CSAPPGGDQYF
TRBJ1-1 | . | . | 13 | TRBV27 | TGTGCCAGCAGTCCCCGGGGGAACACTGAAGCTTTCTTT | CASSPRGNTEAFF
TRBJ2-3 | TRBD2 | . | 15 | TRBV5-4 | TGTGCCAGCAGCTTACTAGCGGGGGGCTGGGATACGCAGTATTTT | CASSLLAGGWDTQYF
TRBJ2-1 | TRBD2 | . | 19 | TRBV4-1 | TGCGCCAGCAGCCTCCGGGACAGTGAGACTAGCGGGCAGTACAATGAGCAGTTCTTC | CASSLRDSETSGQYNEQFF
TRBJ2-2 | TRBD1 | . | 13 | TRBV13 | TGTGCCAGCCGAGACAGGGTAGCCGGGGAGCTGTTTTTT | CASRDRVAGELFF
TRBJ1-2 | TRBD1 | . | 13 | TRBV9 | TGTGCCAGCAGCGCTACCGACAGGGGAGGCTACACCTTC | CASSATDRGGYTF
TRBJ2-1 | . | few | 12 | TRBV28 | TGTGCCAGCACCCGGGACTCGCCGACAGTGATCTTC | CASTRDSPTVIF
TRBJ2-5 | . | . | 14 | TRBV5-4 | TGTGCCAGCAGCTTGGCAGGGTTCCAAGAGACCCAGTACTTC | CASSLAGFQETQYF
TRBJ2-1 | TRBD2 | . | 17 | TRBV4-2 | TGTGCCAGCAGCCAAGATGTACGCGGGAGCTTCGACAATGAGCAGTTCTTC | CASSQDVRGSFDNEQFF
TRBJ1-5 | TRBD1 | . | 15 | TRBV28 | TGTGCCAGCAGTAAGACAGGGAAATTCAATCAGCCCCAGCATTTT | CASSKTGKFNQPQHF
TRBJ1-6 | . | . | 13 | TRBV30 | TGTGCCTGGAGTGGGGAGGGCAATTCACCCCTCCACTTT | CAWSGEGNSPLHF
TRBJ2-1 | . | once | 15 | TRBV11-2 | TGTGCCAGCAGTTATCGTTGGGGAGATAGGGATGAGCAGTTCTTC | CASSYRWGDRDEQFF
TRBJ2-7 | TRBD2 | . | 13 | TRBV27 | TGTGCCAGCAGTCGGGACTACTCCTACGAGCAGTACTTC | CASSRDYSYEQYF
TRBJ1-6 | . | few | 15 | TRBV25-1 | TGTGCCAGCAGGAGGGGGGGCTCCTATAATTCACCCCTCCACTTT | CASRRGGSYNSPLHF
TRBJ1-2 | . | . | 14 | TRBV1 | TGCACCAGCAGCCAAGATGCCGGATGCGGTGGCTACACCTTC | CTSSQDAGCGGYTF
TRBJ2-7 | TRBD2 | . | 16 | TRBV29-1 | TGCAGCGTTGAAGGCTTTGGGGGGGGTAGCTCCTACGAGCAGTACTTC | CSVEGFGGGSSYEQYF
TRBJ2-3 | . | . | 15 | TRBV28 | TGTGCCAGCAGTTTTCGGGTGGGGCACGCAGATACGCAGTATTTT | CASSFRVGHADTQYF
TRBJ1-3 | . | . | 15 | TRBV7-9 | TGTGCCAGCAGCCAGCAAGGGGGTGGTGGAAACACCATATATTTT | CASSQQGGGGNTIYF
TRBJ1-6 | . | once | 13 | TRBV5-4 | TGTGCCAGCAGCCCCGGACGGGGGGGGACCCTCCACTTT | CASSPGRGGTLHF
TRBJ2-7 | TRBD2 | . | 15 | TRBV7-2 | TGTGCCAGCAGCTTAGAGGCGGGAGGGCCCTACGAGCAGTACTTC | CASSLEAGGPYEQYF
TRBJ1-1 | . | . | 13 | TRBV29-1 | TGCAGCTTTTTGGGGGGAGTAGGCACTGAAGCTTTCTTT | CSFLGGVGTEAFF
TRBJ2-7 | . | . | 16 | TRBV4-1 | TGCGCCAGCAGCCAGGGCCGGGCGCAGGGAATGCACGAGCAGTACTTC | CASSQGRAQGMHEQYF
TRBJ2-5 | TRBD2 | . | 17 | TRBV4-2 | TGTGCCAGCAGCCAGACTAGCGGGAGAGAGGAGGGAGAGACCCAGTACTTC | CASSQTSGREEGETQYF
TRBJ2-7 | TRBD1 | . | 14 | TRBV28 | TGTGCCAGCAGTTATGGACAGGGGCGGTACGAGCAGTACTTC | CASSYGQGRYEQYF
TRBJ2-7 | . | few | 16 | TRBV6-6 | TGTGCCAGCAGTTACTCCACAAGCTCGGTGACTCTCGAGCAGTACTTC | CASSYSTSSVTLEQYF
TRBJ1-2 | TRBD1 | once | 14 | TRBV14 | TGTGCCAGCAGCCCCAGCAGGACAGGGGGCGGCTACACCTTC | CASSPSRTGGGYTF
TRBJ2-5 | TRBD2 | . | 15 | TRBV5-1 | TGCGCCAGCAGGGAGGGGGGGACTAGACAAGAGACCCAGTACTTC | CASREGGTRQETQYF
TRBJ1-3 | . | . | 13 | TRBV19 | TGTGCCAGTAGTGGACAGTCCGGAAACACCATATATTTT | CASSGQSGNTIYF
TRBJ2-3 | . | . | 13 | TRBV2 | TGTGCCAGTACTCGTGGGAGTACAGATACGCAGTATTTT | CASTRGSTDTQYF
TRBJ1-2 | TRBD1 | once | 16 | TRBV19 | TGTGCCAGTAGTCCCATCCGGGACAGTCTTAACTATGGCTACACCTTC | CASSPIRDSLNYGYTF
TRBJ1-2 | . | . | 13 | TRBV11-2 | TGTGCCAGCACCCCGAGTCTTTTCCATGGCTACACCTTC | CASTPSLFHGYTF
TRBJ2-3 | . | . | 15 | TRBV7-8 | TGTGCCAGCAGCTCCAATTACCCTACCACAGATACGCAGTATTTT | CASSSNYPTTDTQYF
TRBJ2-1 | TRBD2 | . | 17 | TRBV30 | TGTGCCTGGAGTGTCTTGGGGGCGGGAGGCGCCTACAATGAGCAGTTCTTC | CAWSVLGAGGAYNEQFF
TRBJ2-1 | TRBD1 | . | 14 | TRBV11-2 | TGTGCCAGCAGCTCCGGGACAGACTACAATGAGCAGTTCTTC | CASSSGTDYNEQFF
TRBJ1-2 | TRBD1 | . | 14 | TRBV7-9 | TGTTCCAGCAGCACCGGGACAGGGACCTATGGCTACACCTTC | CSSSTGTGTYGYTF
TRBJ1-1 | . | . | 15 | TRBV28 | TGTGCCAGCAGTACATATGTAGCAGTGAACACTGAAGCTTTCTTT | CASSTYVAVNTEAFF
TRBJ1-2 | . | . | 14 | TRBV13 | TGTGCCAGCAGGCCCCCGGGAGGGTTGGCTGGCTACACCTTC | CASRPPGGLAGYTF
TRBJ1-6 | . | . | 14 | TRBV5-4 | TGTGCCAGCAGTCTAGGAGGTTATAATTCACCCCTCCACTTT | CASSLGGYNSPLHF
TRBJ2-3 | TRBD2 | . | 15 | TRBV7-2 | TGTGCCAGCAGCCTAGGGGCTAGCGGGAGTAGTACGCAGTATTTT | CASSLGASGSSTQYF
TRBJ1-5 | TRBD1 | . | 18 | TRBV19 | TGTGCCAGCTCTAAAGGGACACAGGGGGAGTACGGCAATCAGCCCCAGCATTTT | CASSKGTQGEYGNQPQHF